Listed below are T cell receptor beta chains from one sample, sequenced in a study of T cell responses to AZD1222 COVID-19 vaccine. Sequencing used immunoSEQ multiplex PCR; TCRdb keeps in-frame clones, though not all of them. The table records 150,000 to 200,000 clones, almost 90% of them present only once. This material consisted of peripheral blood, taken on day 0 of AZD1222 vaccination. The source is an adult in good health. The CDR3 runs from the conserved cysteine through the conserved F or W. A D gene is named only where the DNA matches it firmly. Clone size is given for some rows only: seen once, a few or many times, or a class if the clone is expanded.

CAWKISIGSSYNSPLHF | TGTGCCTGGAAAATTTCTATTGGGAGCTCCTATAATTCACCCCTCCACTTT | TRBJ1-6 | NA | NA | TRBV30
CASSSGMPVEKLFF | TGTGCCAGCAGCTCAGGGATGCCGGTTGAAAAACTGTTTTTT | TRBJ1-4 | NA | NA | TRBV27
CASSESGSYNEQFF | TGCGCCAGCAGTGAGAGCGGGTCCTACAATGAGCAGTTCTTC | TRBJ2-1 | NA | NA | TRBV10-2
CASTRTLGDFSNEQFF | TGTGCCAGCACGAGAACTCTCGGGGACTTTTCAAATGAGCAGTTCTTC | TRBJ2-1 | once | NA | TRBV5-4
CASSSPRGGRNQPQHF | TGTGCCAGCAGTTCCCCGAGGGGAGGACGCAATCAGCCCCAGCATTTT | TRBJ1-5 | NA | NA | TRBV28
CASQGNSYEQYF | TGTGCCTCCCAGGGTAACTCCTACGAGCAGTACTTC | TRBJ2-7 | NA | NA | TRBV25-1
CASSVGALEAETQYF | TGTGCCAGCAGCGTTGGGGCACTCGAGGCGGAGACCCAGTACTTC | TRBJ2-5 | NA | NA | TRBV9
CASRLAGVGETQYF | TGTGCCAGCAGGCTAGCGGGGGTCGGGGAGACCCAGTACTTC | TRBJ2-5 | NA | TRBD2 | TRBV6-5
CASSQPGQDYNEQFF | TGTGCCAGCTCACAGCCGGGACAGGACTACAATGAGCAGTTCTTC | TRBJ2-1 | NA | TRBD1 | TRBV18
CASSSTVTYNEQFF | TGCGCCAGCAGCTCGACAGTAACCTACAATGAGCAGTTCTTC | TRBJ2-1 | NA | NA | TRBV5-1
CASSPPGQFYEQYF | TGTGCCAGCAGCCCCCCGGGACAGTTCTACGAGCAGTACTTC | TRBJ2-7 | NA | TRBD1 | TRBV7-9
CASKVRRGRPQHF | TGTGCCAGCAAGGTTAGGAGGGGGCGGCCCCAGCATTTT | TRBJ1-5 | NA | TRBD1 | TRBV2
CASIDQQGPHYGYTF | TGTGCCAGCATAGACCAACAGGGGCCCCACTATGGCTACACCTTC | TRBJ1-2 | NA | TRBD1 | TRBV6-5
CASSQPGPYEQYF | TGCGCCAGCAGCCAACCGGGCCCCTACGAGCAGTACTTC | TRBJ2-7 | NA | NA | TRBV4-1
CASSLAGARETQYF | TGCGCCAGCAGCCTAGCGGGAGCGCGAGAGACCCAGTACTTC | TRBJ2-5 | once | TRBD2 | TRBV5-1
CATSRGGQTYEQYF | TGTGCCACCTCACGGGGTGGACAGACCTACGAGCAGTACTTC | TRBJ2-7 | NA | NA | TRBV6-5
CASSETPTGSGGYTF | TGCGCCAGCAGTGAAACCCCGACAGGGTCGGGTGGCTACACCTTC | TRBJ1-2 | NA | TRBD1 | TRBV10-1
CASSRGKDTIYF | TGTGCCAGCAGTCGAGGAAAGGACACCATATATTTT | TRBJ1-3 | NA | NA | TRBV6-5
CATPGSSYNSPLHF | TGTGCCACCCCGGGGTCCTCCTATAATTCACCCCTCCACTTT | TRBJ1-6 | NA | NA | TRBV28
CASSVGVRDGRDYEQYF | TGTGCCAGCAGCGTAGGGGTAAGAGACGGTCGGGACTACGAGCAGTACTTC | TRBJ2-7 | NA | NA | TRBV9
CASSVPGVESVLHNSPLHF | TGTGCCAGCAGTGTTCCCGGGGTAGAAAGTGTGCTCCATAATTCACCCCTCCACTTT | TRBJ1-6 | NA | NA | TRBV6-1
CASSLFGTLQETQYF | TGTGCTAGCAGCTTATTCGGGACGCTCCAAGAGACCCAGTACTTC | TRBJ2-5 | NA | NA | TRBV7-7
CASSSIPGTSGGAVLTREQFF | TGTGCCAGCAGTTCAATTCCCGGGACTAGCGGGGGGGCCGTATTAACCCGTGAGCAGTTCTTC | TRBJ2-1 | NA | TRBD2 | TRBV6-2/TRBV6-3
CASSQDLSSAYNEQFF | TGCGCCAGCAGCCAAGATCTCTCTAGCGCCTACAATGAGCAGTTCTTC | TRBJ2-1 | NA | NA | TRBV4-1
CASRVLAGINEQFF | TGTGCCAGCAGGGTACTAGCGGGAATCAATGAGCAGTTCTTC | TRBJ2-1 | NA | TRBD2 | TRBV28
CASSKAVEITDTQYF | TGTGCCAGCAGCAAAGCAGTGGAGATCACAGATACGCAGTATTTT | TRBJ2-3 | NA | NA | TRBV21-1
CATSDPEVVSSGANVLTF | TGTGCCACCAGTGACCCAGAGGTGGTAAGCTCTGGGGCCAACGTCCTGACTTTC | TRBJ2-6 | NA | NA | TRBV24-1
CASSIRAGDQPQHF | TGTGCCAGTAGTATACGTGCAGGGGACCAGCCCCAGCATTTT | TRBJ1-5 | NA | NA | TRBV19
CATREGVTGELFF | TGTGCCACGCGCGAAGGGGTCACCGGGGAGCTGTTTTTT | TRBJ2-2 | NA | NA | TRBV6-5
CASSLAFGMNTEAFF | TGTGCCAGCAGCTTGGCCTTTGGGATGAACACTGAAGCTTTCTTT | TRBJ1-1 | NA | NA | TRBV5-8
CASSPTGVPYGYTF | TGTGCCAGCAGCCCGACAGGGGTGCCCTATGGCTACACCTTC | TRBJ1-2 | NA | TRBD1 | TRBV4-2
CASSSGRSVGQYF | TGTGCCAGCAGCAGTGGCAGATCAGTCGGGCAGTACTTC | TRBJ2-7 | NA | NA | TRBV21-1
CASTVDISGANVLTF | TGTGCCAGCACCGTGGACATCTCTGGGGCCAACGTCCTGACTTTC | TRBJ2-6 | NA | NA | TRBV2
CASSQPTGQETQYF | TGTGCCAGCAGCCAACCGACAGGGCAAGAGACCCAGTACTTC | TRBJ2-5 | NA | TRBD1 | TRBV5-4
CASSAGRVATQYF | TGCGCCAGCAGTGCCGGCAGGGTGGCGACCCAGTACTTC | TRBJ2-5 | NA | NA | TRBV10-1
CASSQDPGGGANEQFF | TGCGCCAGCAGCCAAGATCCGGGCGGGGGGGCAAATGAGCAGTTCTTC | TRBJ2-1 | NA | TRBD2 | TRBV4-3
CASSLVLGTNTGELFF | TGCGCCAGCAGCTTGGTGCTGGGGACGAACACCGGGGAGCTGTTTTTT | TRBJ2-2 | few | NA | TRBV5-1
CTSSQDNQTDRGFNQPQHF | TGCACCAGCAGCCAAGATAACCAGACTGACCGAGGATTCAATCAGCCCCAGCATTTT | TRBJ1-5 | few | NA | TRBV1
CASSQDLLRPGGSDGYTF | TGTGCCAGCAGCCAAGATCTTCTTCGGCCAGGGGGCAGTGACGGCTACACCTTC | TRBJ1-2 | NA | TRBD1 | TRBV3-1/TRBV3-2
CASSYSDRGYGYTF | TGTGCCAGCAGTTACTCGGACAGGGGCTATGGCTACACCTTC | TRBJ1-2 | NA | TRBD1 | TRBV6-5